A single sample gave rise to the 15 T cell receptor beta chains below, sequenced in a study of identical twins. TCRdb re-derived calls from the 5' RACE reads in MiXCR, one entry per CDR3 protein. The table records approximately 550,000 distinct CDR3 sequences, approximately 20% of them present only once. The same sample was also used in a study of yellow fever vaccine responses in identical twins.

Input material: CD4+ T cells sorted from blood. The receptors here all came from a woman aged 18-30 years in good health.

The CDR3 DNA reads as TGTGCCATCAGTGAGTCGGGGACGGGGACCTACGAGCAGTACGTC. It translates to CAISESGTGTYEQYV. The chain has TRBV10-3 and TRBJ2-7; either TRBD1 or TRBD2 may fit D (5 bases each). V was trimmed by 0 bases and J by 2 bases, leaving 11 bases between them. CDR3 size: 15 residues. Germline CDR1 is ENHRY and CDR2 is SYGVKD.

In its sample, this clonotype was seen a few times. V gene TRBV20-1 combines with J gene TRBJ2-7; the match to TRBD2 covers 7 bases. CDR1 is DFQATT, CDR2 SNEGSKA, per germline (reference sequence). V was clipped by 6 bases and J by 7 bases; unmatched bases: 12. The CDR3 is 13 residues long. The CDR3 DNA reads TGCAGTGCCATCTTCGGCGGGAGTGGGGAGCAGTACTTC. It is translated as CSAIFGGSGEQYF.

V usage is TRBV2 and J usage is TRBJ2-5; tentatively, D is TRBD2 (6 bases). From germline, CDR1 is SNHLY and CDR2 FYNNEI. This CDR3 region has 13 residues. V was cut by 6 bases and J by 3 bases, with 11 bases left in between. This chain's CDR3 is CASRSGGKETQYF. DNA of the CDR3: TGTGCCAGCAGATCTGGGGGGAAAGAGACCCAGTACTTC.

This clonotype showed up just a few times. This chain links TRBV29-1 with TRBJ1-5, with D tentatively TRBD1 (5 bases). V was cut by 1 base and J by 6 bases, with 10 bases left in between. Germline CDR1 SQVTM, CDR2 ANQGSEA. The CDR3 extends over 13 amino acids. As DNA, the CDR3 is TGCAGCGTTGAAGGGGGGGAGGGTCAGCCCCAGCATTTT. As protein: CSVEGGEGQPQHF.

This rearrangement joins TRBV12-3 or TRBV12-4 to TRBJ2-5; possibly TRBD1 or TRBD2 for D (5 bases each). CDR3 size: 13 residues. V was trimmed by 8 bases and J by 9 bases, leaving 19 bases between them. CDR3 in DNA: TGTGCCAGCGGTCCACTGGGGCCCGGGGCCCAGTACTTC. It codes for CASGPLGPGAQYF.

The chain employs TRBV28 and TRBJ2-6, with D maybe TRBD2 (5 bases). Germline V CDR1 and CDR2: MDHEN, SYDVKM. The CDR3 runs to 16 residues. Trimming removed 5 bases from V and 0 bases from J, with 11 bases in between. DNA for the CDR3: TGTGCCAGCAGTAGCGGACTGCTCTCTGGGGCCAACGTCCTGACTTTC. Translating it yields CASSSGLLSGANVLTF.

The V and J genes are TRBV12-3 or TRBV12-4 and TRBJ2-1; D remains ambiguous. The CDR3 runs to 13 residues. V was shortened by 5 bases and J by 0 bases, with 5 bases between the two germline ends. CDR3 in DNA: TGTGCCAGCAGTCGTCCCTCCTACAATGAGCAGTTCTTC. This gives the protein CASSRPSYNEQFF.

V gene TRBV25-1 combines with J gene TRBJ1-1; D not certain. Germline values: CDR1 MGHDK, CDR2 SYGVNS. This CDR3 is 14 amino acids long. With 2 bases removed from V and 4 bases from J, the gap between germline ends came to 11 bases. The DNA of the CDR3 is TGTGCCAGCAGTGAAGTTCGGGAGGGCACTGAAGCTTTCTTT. Its protein product is CASSEVREGTEAFF.

This clonotype has only a few counts. The rearrangement uses TRBV24-1 and TRBJ2-5; 7 bases are shared with TRBD1. V gave up 1 base and J gave up 1 base; unmatched junction bases: 5. From germline, CDR1 is KGHDR and CDR2 SFDVKD. The CDR3 has 16 residues. This chain's CDR3 is CATSDFGDRVQETQYF. The CDR3 bases are TGTGCCACCAGTGATTTCGGGGACAGAGTCCAAGAGACCCAGTACTTC.

This chain uses TRBV20-1 with TRBJ2-5; D unclear. CDR1 and CDR2 from the germline V gene are DFQATT and SNEGSKA (reference sequence). This CDR3 contains 15 residues. Trimming left V 0 bases short and J 4 bases short, with 15 bases between. Here the CDR3 reads CSARDLLVPAETQYF. CDR3 in DNA: TGCAGTGCTAGAGATTTATTGGTGCCAGCAGAGACCCAGTACTTC.

There are a few counts of this clonotype. The chain combines TRBV2 with TRBJ1-1, with D tentatively TRBD1 (6 bases). The ends were cut back, 10 bases at V and 3 bases at J, with 18 bases in the middle. There are 14 residues in the CDR3. Germline-derived CDR1 and CDR2 are SNHLY and FYNNEI. CDR3 coding DNA: TGTGCCACCGTGAAACAGGGTTCGGACACTGAAGCTTTCTTT. Residues: CATVKQGSDTEAFF.

The V and J genes are TRBV25-1 and TRBJ2-5; D not resolved. V dropped 2 bases and J dropped 5 bases, with 12 bases sitting between them. CDR3 length: 14 residues. From germline, CDR1 is MGHDK and CDR2 SYGVNS. In DNA, the CDR3 is TGTGCCAGCAGTGAACCCCGCCGCCTGGAGACCCAGTACTTC. Translation gives CASSEPRRLETQYF.

The J gene is TRBJ2-1, the V gene TRBV7-9; the D gene is possibly TRBD1 (5 bases). V was pared by 1 base and J by 4 bases, with 8 bases between. Germline V gene data show CDR1 as SEHNR and CDR2 as FQNEAQ (reference sequence). This CDR3 is 14 amino acids long. For the CDR3, the DNA is TGTGCCAGCAGCTTAGTAAAGGGGTACAATGAGCAGTTCTTC. Its translation is CASSLVKGYNEQFF. Looking up the rest from reference TRBV7-9 and TRBJ2-1 gives the full variable domain: DTGVSQNPRHKITKRGQNVTFRCDPISEHNRLYWYRQTLGQGPEFLTYFQNEAQLEKSRLLSDRFSAERPKGSFSTLEIQRTEQGDSAMYLCASSLVKGYNEQFFGPGTRLTVL.

V is TRBV27 and J is TRBJ2-1; D may correspond to TRBD1 or TRBD2 (5 bases each). This CDR3 is 15 amino acids long. Germline V gene sequence: CDR1 MNHEY, CDR2 SMNVEV (reference sequence). Trimming removed 7 bases at V and 4 bases at J, with 17 bases between. For the CDR3, the DNA is TGTGCCAGCATTCCATTCGGGGCCAAATACAATGAGCAGTTCTTC. Translated, it gives CASIPFGAKYNEQFF.

The J gene is TRBJ2-5, the V gene TRBV20-1, with 10 bases matching TRBD2. The CDR3 is 17 residues long. CDR1 and CDR2 (germline): DFQATT, SNEGSKA (reference sequence). The V gene end was trimmed by 2 bases and the J gene end by 2 bases; junction bases not matched to a gene: 11. The CDR3 protein is CSARFPPLLAGQETQYF. The CDR3 region has the DNA TGCAGTGCTAGATTTCCGCCCCTACTAGCGGGGCAAGAGACCCAGTACTTC.